These 27 T cell receptor beta chains originate from one sample sequenced in a study of identical twins. TCRdb called the 5' RACE reads again in MiXCR, with one record for every CDR3 protein. This repertoire shows around 670,000 distinct CDR3 sequences, around 6.1% found once; its top ten account for 1.5% to 2%. Input material: naive T cells sorted from blood. The receptors shown here come from a man between 18 and 29 years old in good health.

This clonotype occurred a few times. The chain joins TRBV6-5 to TRBJ2-7, with D perhaps matching TRBD2 (6 bases). The CDR3 runs to 13 residues. Germline-derived CDR1 and CDR2 are MNHEY and SVGAGI. Trimming took off 4 bases at V and 7 bases at J, with 14 bases between the two ends. The CDR3 coding sequence is TGTGCCAGCAGTTCACGCGGGACTCTGGAGCAGTACGTC. The encoded protein is CASSSRGTLEQYV.

In this sample, this clonotype turned up a few times. The chain joins TRBV7-8 to TRBJ2-1; D gene uncertain. Germline loops: CDR1 SGHVS, CDR2 FQNEAQ. V dropped 5 bases and J dropped 5 bases, with 7 bases sitting between them. The CDR3 totals 12 residues. DNA of the CDR3: TGTGCCAGCAGCACCTTTCACAATGAGCAGTTCTTC. Protein: CASSTFHNEQFF.

This clonotype appeared a few times. V gene TRBV10-3 combines with J gene TRBJ2-7, with 11 bases that match TRBD2. This CDR3 contains 15 residues. The V and J ends lost 4 bases and 1 base, in that order; junction bases with no gene match: 3. Germline V lookup: CDR1 ENHRY, CDR2 SYGVKD. The CDR3 reads CAISAGTSGSYEQYV. CDR3 sequence (DNA): TGTGCCATCAGTGCAGGGACTAGCGGTTCCTACGAGCAGTACGTC.

This clonotype has a count of ten or more. The CDR3 nucleotides are TGTGCCAGCAGCTTGACCCAGGGGGATAGCAATCAGCCCCAGCATTTT. It is translated as CASSLTQGDSNQPQHF. J is TRBJ1-5 and V is TRBV5-6, with 7 positions matching TRBD1. CDR1 is SGHDT and CDR2 is YYEEEE in the germline V gene. J lost 0 bases, V lost 1 base, and 4 bases had no gene match. The CDR3 loop spans 16 amino acids.

This clonotype was seen a few times. The chain recombines TRBV2 with TRBJ2-1, with D possibly being TRBD1 or TRBD2 (7 bases each). From germline, CDR1 is SNHLY and CDR2 FYNNEI. The CDR3 sequence is 13 residues long. Trimming pared 10 bases from V and 4 bases from J, leaving 14 bases between. CDR3: CAINRGGYNEQFF. The CDR3 DNA is TGTGCCATTAACAGGGGAGGGTACAATGAGCAGTTCTTC.

In this sample, this clonotype turned up many times. The rearrangement uses TRBV10-2 and TRBJ1-1; TRBD1 aligns across 7 bases. Losses at the gene ends were 6 bases for V and 5 bases for J; bases not matched to a gene: 3. The CDR3 runs to 12 residues. Germline-derived CDR1 and CDR2 are WSHSY and SAAADI. The CDR3 sequence: CASRGQPTEAFF. Here the CDR3 DNA reads TGCGCCAGCAGGGGACAGCCTACTGAAGCTTTCTTT.

This clonotype showed up just a few times. The chain is built from TRBV5-1 and TRBJ2-7, with TRBD2 identical over 14 bases. Germline CDR1 reads SGHRS; CDR2 reads YFSETQ. J gave up 9 bases and V 5 bases, and 10 bases lay outside the gene matches. This CDR3 comprises 15 residues. CDR3 loop: CASRRPGLAGEGQYF. CDR3 DNA sequence: TGCGCCAGCAGGCGTCCGGGACTAGCGGGAGAAGGGCAGTACTTC.

This clonotype was picked up many times. The V gene is TRBV7-9, the J gene TRBJ2-2, with TRBD2 matching over 7 bases. The CDR3 sequence is 13 residues long. Germline V CDR1 and CDR2: SEHNR, FQNEAQ (reference sequence). V gave up 10 bases and J gave up 4 bases; unmatched junction bases: 6. CDR3 region: CATIAGPTGELFF. In DNA, the CDR3 is TGTGCCACTATAGCGGGTCCCACCGGGGAGCTGTTTTTT.

The sample holds many counts of this clonotype. The chain combines TRBV14 with TRBJ2-1; D remains unclear. The V gene's germline CDR1 is SGHDN and CDR2 FVKESK. V lost 6 bases to trimming and J lost 0 bases, with 12 bases between them. The CDR3 spans 15 residues. The CDR3 DNA reads as TGTGCCAGCAGTCTTAACTATAACTCCTACAATGAGCAGTTCTTC. Residues: CASSLNYNSYNEQFF.

This clonotype was recorded many times. V usage is TRBV4-3 and J usage is TRBJ1-5; no firm D call. Between the trimmed V and J ends, which lost 8 bases and 4 bases, there was a span of 12 bases. The CDR3 consists of 13 residues. Germline CDR1 and CDR2: LGHNA and YSLEER. CDR3 residues: CASARVPNQPQHF. CDR3 coding DNA: TGCGCCAGCGCGCGGGTTCCGAATCAGCCCCAGCATTTT.

This clonotype has ten or more counts. J is TRBJ1-1 and V is TRBV2; D is unclear. Trimming removed 2 bases at V and 10 bases at J, with 5 bases between. This CDR3 region has 10 residues. The germline gives CDR1 SNHLY, CDR2 FYNNEI. The CDR3 loop is CASSELGAFF. The CDR3 DNA is TGTGCCAGCAGTGAACTCGGAGCTTTCTTT.

This clonotype has ten or more counts. The chain couples TRBV5-1 to TRBJ2-7, with D unclear. Germline V CDR1 and CDR2: SGHRS, YFSETQ. The CDR3 totals 14 residues. V gave up 3 bases and J gave up 5 bases, with 15 bases separating them. The CDR3 coding sequence is TGCGCCAGCAGCTCGGCCGCCTATGGAAACGAGCAGTACTTC. Its translation is CASSSAAYGNEQYF. Drawing the rest from reference TRBV5-1 and TRBJ2-7, the complete variable domain is KAGVTQTPRYLIKTRGQQVTLSCSPISGHRSVSWYQQTPGQGLQFLFEYFSETQRNKGNFPGRFSGRQFSNSRSEMNVSTLELGDSALYLCASSSAAYGNEQYFGPGTRLTVT.

This clonotype was seen a handful of times. The chain couples TRBV7-2 to TRBJ2-2, with 8 bases that match TRBD1. This CDR3 has 14 residues. J was trimmed by 6 bases and V by 5 bases; bases with no gene match: 5. Germline CDR1 reads SGHTA; CDR2 reads FQGNSA. The CDR3 nucleotides are TGTGCCAGCAGCATGGACAGGGTAGCCGGGGAGCTGTTTTTT. This gives the protein CASSMDRVAGELFF.

This clonotype was detected many times. The chain combines TRBV29-1 with TRBJ2-1, with 8 positions matching TRBD2. Losses at the gene ends were 3 bases for V and 7 bases for J; bases not matched to a gene: 14. The CDR3 is 16 residues long. The germline V gene encodes CDR1 SQVTM and CDR2 ANQGSEA. The CDR3 loop reads CSVDGQREKTQNEQFF. The CDR3 DNA follows: TGCAGCGTTGATGGTCAGCGGGAGAAGACACAGAATGAGCAGTTCTTC.

This clonotype was counted many times. The chain combines TRBV20-1 with TRBJ1-2, with 7 bases fitting TRBD1. Germline V lookup: CDR1 DFQATT, CDR2 SNEGSKA (reference sequence). V dropped 5 bases and J dropped 3; count of bases not matched to a gene: 6. The CDR3 runs 13 residues. This chain's CDR3 is CSAPQGLDYGYTF. The CDR3 DNA sequence: TGCAGTGCTCCACAGGGGCTGGACTATGGCTACACCTTC.

Ten or more counts support this clonotype. DNA of the CDR3: TGTGCCAGCAGTTCCACTAGCGGCCCCTCCTACAATGAGCAGTTCTTC. Its protein is CASSSTSGPSYNEQFF. The V gene is TRBV6-5, the J gene TRBJ2-1; 8 nucleotides match TRBD2. This CDR3 has 16 amino acids. The germline V gene encodes CDR1 MNHEY and CDR2 SVGAGI. V shed 4 bases, J shed 0 bases, and the junction held 5 bases outside the gene matches.

This clonotype was found many times. The genes are TRBV18 and TRBJ2-5, with D uncertain. CDR1 and CDR2 from the germline V gene are KGHSH and LQKENI. The CDR3 contains 13 residues. The V and J ends lost 3 bases and 4 bases respectively, with 9 bases between them. CDR3 DNA: TGTGCCAGCTCACCTGAGATGGTAGAGACCCAGTACTTC. Its translation is CASSPEMVETQYF.

This clonotype was seen only a few times. This chain connects TRBV19 to TRBJ2-1, with 8 bases identical to TRBD1. The germline V gene encodes CDR1 LNHDA and CDR2 SQIVND (reference sequence). CDR3 length: 15 residues. V was pared by 4 bases and J by 1 base, with 3 bases of the junction left unmatched. The DNA of the CDR3 is TGTGCCAGTAGTAAAGGGACAGGTTCCTACAATGAGCAGTTCTTC. This gives the protein CASSKGTGSYNEQFF.

This clonotype was counted at least ten times. V gene TRBV6-5 combines with J gene TRBJ1-6, with a weak D call TRBD1 (5 bases). The CDR3 is 16 residues long. Trimming pared 2 bases from V and 5 bases from J, leaving 13 bases between. Germline V gives CDR1 MNHEY, CDR2 SVGAGI. This CDR3 is CASSYATGTDNSPLHF. The CDR3 nucleotides read TGTGCCAGCAGTTACGCTACCGGGACGGATAATTCACCCCTCCACTTT.

This clonotype occurred many times. The V and J genes are TRBV7-2 and TRBJ2-7; TRBD1 might be the D (6 bases). V was cut by 0 bases and J by 0 bases, with 9 bases left in between. The CDR3 consists of 15 residues. In germline, CDR1 is SGHTA, CDR2 FQGNSA. The CDR3 loop reads CASSLAGGHSYEQYF. In nucleotides, the CDR3 is TGTGCCAGCAGCTTAGCTGGGGGCCACTCCTACGAGCAGTACTTC.

The table lists this clonotype with many counts. This rearrangement joins TRBV5-1 to TRBJ2-3; the D gene is possibly TRBD2 (6 bases). V lost 7 bases to trimming and J lost 0 bases, with 12 bases between them. The V gene's germline CDR1 is SGHRS and CDR2 YFSETQ. CDR3 length equals 14 residues. CDR3 amino acids: CASARRASTDTQYF. In DNA, the CDR3 is TGCGCCAGCGCCCGGAGGGCTAGCACAGATACGCAGTATTTT. The full variable domain, rest sourced from reference TRBV5-1 and TRBJ2-3, is KAGVTQTPRYLIKTRGQQVTLSCSPISGHRSVSWYQQTPGQGLQFLFEYFSETQRNKGNFPGRFSGRQFSNSRSEMNVSTLELGDSALYLCASARRASTDTQYFGPGTRLTVL.

The chain recombines TRBV28 with TRBJ2-1; no definite D call. V lost 8 bases, J lost 3 bases, and 26 bases lay in between. The CDR3 spans 18 residues. CDR1 is MDHEN, CDR2 SYDVKM, per germline. The CDR3 loop is CASANREQYNIDYNEQFF. The CDR3 bases are TGTGCCAGCGCTAACCGCGAGCAATATAATATTGACTACAATGAGCAGTTCTTC. The full variable domain, completed using reference TRBV28 and TRBJ2-1, is DVKVTQSSRYLVKRTGEKVFLECVQDMDHENMFWYRQDPGLGLRLIYFSYDVKMKEKGDIPEGYSVSREKKERFSLILESASTNQTSMYLCASANREQYNIDYNEQFFGPGTRLTVL.

This clonotype was seen ten or more times. The rearrangement joins TRBV11-1 to TRBJ2-1; 8 nucleotides line up with TRBD2. Germline lookup yields CDR1 SGHAT and CDR2 FQDESV (reference sequence). This CDR3 is 18 amino acids long. V was pared by 4 bases and J by 0 bases, with 11 bases of the junction left unmatched. The CDR3 protein is CASSSNSGAVSSYNEQFF. The CDR3 nucleotides read TGTGCCAGCAGCTCCAATAGCGGGGCGGTGAGCTCCTACAATGAGCAGTTCTTC.

This clonotype was recorded at least ten times. The chain uses TRBV12-3 or TRBV12-4 and TRBJ2-1, with 14 bases that match TRBD2. This CDR3 has 17 amino acids. V was pared by 1 base and J by 8 bases, with 7 bases of the junction left unmatched. The CDR3 region is CASSLGPGTSGRHEQFF. In DNA, the CDR3 is TGTGCCAGCAGTTTAGGTCCCGGGACTAGCGGGAGACATGAGCAGTTCTTC.

This clonotype was seen only a few times. This chain links TRBV27 with TRBJ2-3; 9 nucleotides line up with TRBD2. The germline CDR1 and CDR2 sequences are MNHEY and SMNVEV (reference sequence). J was trimmed by 4 bases and V by 4 bases; bases with no gene match: 15. The CDR3 sequence is 18 residues long. CDR3 in DNA: TGTGCCAGCAGTTCCTTAGGGTTTAGCGGGAGCATTTCAGATACGCAGTATTTT. Translation: CASSSLGFSGSISDTQYF.

This clonotype was counted ten times or more. This sequence joins TRBV20-1 and TRBJ1-1; D not resolved. Germline V gives CDR1 DFQATT, CDR2 SNEGSKA (reference sequence). Trimming removed 0 bases at V and 1 base at J, with 12 bases between. This CDR3 has 15 amino acids. The CDR3 coding sequence is TGCAGTGCTAGAGATTCTCGGCAGGCGAACACTGAAGCTTTCTTT. As protein: CSARDSRQANTEAFF.

This clonotype was recorded many times. The chain links TRBV20-1 to TRBJ2-7; 8 bases align to TRBD1. CDR3 size: 13 residues. Losses at the gene ends were 6 bases for V and 3 bases for J; bases not matched to a gene: 7. Germline V gives CDR1 DFQATT, CDR2 SNEGSKA (reference sequence). Here the CDR3 reads CSADGQGNYEQYF. The CDR3 DNA sequence: TGCAGTGCAGACGGACAGGGTAACTACGAGCAGTACTTC.